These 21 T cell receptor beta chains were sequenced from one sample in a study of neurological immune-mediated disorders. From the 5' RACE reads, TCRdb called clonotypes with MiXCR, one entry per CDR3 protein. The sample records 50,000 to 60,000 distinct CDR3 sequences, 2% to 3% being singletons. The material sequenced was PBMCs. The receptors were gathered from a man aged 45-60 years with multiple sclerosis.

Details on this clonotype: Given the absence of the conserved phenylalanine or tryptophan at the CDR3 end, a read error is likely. The CDR3 loop is CSLAAAGAKTQYI. The CDR3 DNA sequence: TGCAGTCTGGCAGCGGCGGGGGCTAAGACCCAGTACATC. The rearrangement joins TRBV20-1 to TRBJ2-5, with a tentative D call TRBD2 (7 bases). The V gene lost 8 bases and the J gene lost 6 bases, with 19 bases spanning the gap. Germline V gives CDR1 DFQATT, CDR2 SNEGSKA (reference sequence). CDR3 size: 13 residues.

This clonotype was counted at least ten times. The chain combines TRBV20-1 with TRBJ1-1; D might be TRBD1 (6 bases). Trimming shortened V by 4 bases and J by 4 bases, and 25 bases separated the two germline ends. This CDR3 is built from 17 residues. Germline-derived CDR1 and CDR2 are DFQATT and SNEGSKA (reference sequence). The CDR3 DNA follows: TGCAGTGCTACTCCCTCAGGGTTGGGGGCCATTAGCACTGAAGCTTTCTTT. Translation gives CSATPSGLGAISTEAFF.

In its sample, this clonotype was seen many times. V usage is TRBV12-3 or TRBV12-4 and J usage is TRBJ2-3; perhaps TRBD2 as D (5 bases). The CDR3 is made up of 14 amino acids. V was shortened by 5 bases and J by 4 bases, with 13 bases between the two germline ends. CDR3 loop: CASSNGGTADTQYF. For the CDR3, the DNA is TGTGCCAGCAGTAACGGAGGTACGGCAGATACGCAGTATTTT.

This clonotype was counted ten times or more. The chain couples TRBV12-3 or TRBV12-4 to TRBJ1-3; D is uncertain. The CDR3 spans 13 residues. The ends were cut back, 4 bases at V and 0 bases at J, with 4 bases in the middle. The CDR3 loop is CASSYGSGNTIYF. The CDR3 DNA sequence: TGTGCCAGCAGTTACGGCTCTGGAAACACCATATATTTT.

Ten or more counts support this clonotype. The CDR3 loop reads CASSYTVRETQYF. CDR3 nucleotide sequence: TGTGCCAGCAGTTACACGGTGAGGGAGACCCAGTACTTC. The chain recombines TRBV6-6 with TRBJ2-5, with D uncertain. Trimming took off 2 bases at V and 5 bases at J, with 9 bases between the two ends. CDR3 length: 13 residues. Germline loops: CDR1 MNHNY, CDR2 SVGAGI (reference sequence).

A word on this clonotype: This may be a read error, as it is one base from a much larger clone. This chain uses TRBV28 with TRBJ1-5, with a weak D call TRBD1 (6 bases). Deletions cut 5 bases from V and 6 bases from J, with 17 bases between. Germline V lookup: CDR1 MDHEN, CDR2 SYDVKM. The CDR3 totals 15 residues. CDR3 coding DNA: TGTGCCAGCAGTCCCCAGGGACAATCAGTTCAGCCCCAGCATTTT. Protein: CASSPQGQSVQPQHF.

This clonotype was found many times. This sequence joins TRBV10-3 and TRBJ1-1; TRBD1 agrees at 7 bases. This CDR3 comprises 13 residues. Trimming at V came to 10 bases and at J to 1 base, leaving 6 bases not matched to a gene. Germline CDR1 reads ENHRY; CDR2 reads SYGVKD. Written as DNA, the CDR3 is TGTGCCACAGAGCAGGGGGGGAACACTGAAGCTTTCTTT. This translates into CATEQGGNTEAFF.

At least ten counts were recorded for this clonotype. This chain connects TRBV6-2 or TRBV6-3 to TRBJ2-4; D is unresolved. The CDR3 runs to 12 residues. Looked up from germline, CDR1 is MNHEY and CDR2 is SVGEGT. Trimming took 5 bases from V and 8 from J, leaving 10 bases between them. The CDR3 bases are TGTGCCAGCAGTGCTTCCGAAGACATTCAGTACTTC. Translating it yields CASSASEDIQYF.

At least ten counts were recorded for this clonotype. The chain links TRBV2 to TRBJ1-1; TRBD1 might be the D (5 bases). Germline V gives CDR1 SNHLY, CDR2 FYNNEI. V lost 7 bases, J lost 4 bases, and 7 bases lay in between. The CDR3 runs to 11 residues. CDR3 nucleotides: TGTGCCAGCAAGGGGACCACTGAAGCTTTCTTT. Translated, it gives CASKGTTEAFF.

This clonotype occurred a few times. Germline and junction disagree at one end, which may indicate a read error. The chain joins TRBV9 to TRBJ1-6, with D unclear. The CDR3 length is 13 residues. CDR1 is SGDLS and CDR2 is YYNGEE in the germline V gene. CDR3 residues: CASSEEWDSTLNF. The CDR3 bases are TGTGCCAGCAGCGAGGAGTGGGATTCAACCCTCAACTTT.

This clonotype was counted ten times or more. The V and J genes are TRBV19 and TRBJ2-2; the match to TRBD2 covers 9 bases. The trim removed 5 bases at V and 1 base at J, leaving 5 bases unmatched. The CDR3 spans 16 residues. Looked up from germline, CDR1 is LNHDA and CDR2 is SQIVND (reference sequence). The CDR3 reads CASSVRGGVNTGELFF. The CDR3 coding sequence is TGTGCCAGTAGTGTCCGCGGGGGGGTGAACACCGGGGAGCTGTTTTTT.

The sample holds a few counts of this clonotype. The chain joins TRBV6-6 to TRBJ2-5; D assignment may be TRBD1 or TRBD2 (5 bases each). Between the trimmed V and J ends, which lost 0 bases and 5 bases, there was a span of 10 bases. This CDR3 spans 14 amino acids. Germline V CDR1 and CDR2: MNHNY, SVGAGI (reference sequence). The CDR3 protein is CASSYSSGLETQYF. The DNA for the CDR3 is TGTGCCAGCAGTTACTCTTCGGGGCTCGAGACCCAGTACTTC.

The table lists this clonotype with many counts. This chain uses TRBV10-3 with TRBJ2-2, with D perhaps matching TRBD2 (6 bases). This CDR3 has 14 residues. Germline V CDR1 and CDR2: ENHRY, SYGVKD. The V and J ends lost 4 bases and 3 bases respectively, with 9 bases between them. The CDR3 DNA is TGTGCCATCAGTGGGAGACTAGACACCGGGGAGCTGTTTTTT. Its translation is CAISGRLDTGELFF.

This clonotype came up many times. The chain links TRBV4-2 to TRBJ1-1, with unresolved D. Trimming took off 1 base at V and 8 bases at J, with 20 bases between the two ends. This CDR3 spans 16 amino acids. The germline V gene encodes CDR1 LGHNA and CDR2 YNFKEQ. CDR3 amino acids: CASSQVFQQLSSEAFF. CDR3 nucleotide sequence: TGTGCCAGCAGCCAAGTCTTTCAACAGCTATCAAGCGAAGCTTTCTTT.

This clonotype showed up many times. The CDR3, as DNA: TGTGCCAGCAGAACGGACAGGGGCGAGCAGTACTTC. The encoded protein is CASRTDRGEQYF. The chain links TRBV12-3 or TRBV12-4 to TRBJ2-7; 9 positions agree with TRBD1. With V trimmed by 6 bases and J by 6 bases, 3 bases remained unmatched. The CDR3 consists of 12 residues.

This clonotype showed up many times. This CDR3 is CASSSGTSGEQYF. The DNA of the CDR3 is TGTGCCAGCAGTTCCGGGACTAGCGGCGAGCAGTACTTC. V usage is TRBV12-3 or TRBV12-4 and J usage is TRBJ2-7; 11 bases fit TRBD2. The CDR3 runs 13 residues. V shed 4 bases and J 6 bases; nucleotides not matched to a gene: 2.

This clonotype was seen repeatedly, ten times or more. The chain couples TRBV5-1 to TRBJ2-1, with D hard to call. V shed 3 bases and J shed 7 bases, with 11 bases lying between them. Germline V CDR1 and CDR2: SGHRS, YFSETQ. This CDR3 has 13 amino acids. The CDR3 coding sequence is TGCGCCAGCAGCTCACTAATGGGGAATGAGCAGTTCTTC. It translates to CASSSLMGNEQFF.

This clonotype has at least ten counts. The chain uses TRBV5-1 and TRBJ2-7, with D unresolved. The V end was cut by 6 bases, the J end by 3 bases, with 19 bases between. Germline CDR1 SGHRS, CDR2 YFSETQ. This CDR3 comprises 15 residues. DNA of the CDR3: TGCGCCAGCAACCTAAGAACGGGTCTGAGCTACGAGCAGTACTTC. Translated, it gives CASNLRTGLSYEQYF.

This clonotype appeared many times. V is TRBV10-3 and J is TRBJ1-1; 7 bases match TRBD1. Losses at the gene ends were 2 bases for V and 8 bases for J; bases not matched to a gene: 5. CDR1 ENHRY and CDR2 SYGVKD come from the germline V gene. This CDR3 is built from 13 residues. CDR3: CAISEDRALEAFF. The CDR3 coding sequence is TGTGCCATCAGTGAGGACAGGGCCCTCGAAGCTTTCTTT.

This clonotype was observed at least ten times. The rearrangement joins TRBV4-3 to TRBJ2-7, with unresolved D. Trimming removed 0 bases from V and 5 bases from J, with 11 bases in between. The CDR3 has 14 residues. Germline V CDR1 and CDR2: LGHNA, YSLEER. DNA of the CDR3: TGCGCCAGCAGCCAAGACGGTAACGAAGACGAGCAGTACTTC. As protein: CASSQDGNEDEQYF.

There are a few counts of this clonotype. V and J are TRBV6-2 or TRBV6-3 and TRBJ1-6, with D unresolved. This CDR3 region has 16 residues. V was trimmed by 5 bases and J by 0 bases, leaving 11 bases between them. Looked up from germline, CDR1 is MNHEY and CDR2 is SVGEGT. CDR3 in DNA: TGTGCCAGCAGTATGACGGAGAGCTCCTATAATTCACCCCTCCACTTT. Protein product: CASSMTESSYNSPLHF.